This T cell receptor (beta chain) was captured by sequencing in a study of regulatory T cells in long-lasting Graves disease. Study-level findings and limits: Newly diagnosed Graves' patients had higher TCR diversity than persistent ones.

Through Arm-PCR of CDR3 regions and iRepertoire HTBI primers, TCR beta libraries were built. TCRdb re-called the multiplex PCR reads with MiXCR, one entry per CDR3 protein. The sample has 300,000 to 500,000 distinct CDR3 sequences; about 20% are singletons. As regards this clonotype: Antigen unknown.

V shed 6 bases and J shed 2 bases, with 3 bases lying between them. The length of the CDR3 is 11 residues. Regarding time point: persistent/refractory GD, antithyroid drugs over 5 years with positive TRAb. PBMCs were the source of the RNA used for TCR sequencing. Patients with Graves' disease were diagnosed by American Thyroid Association guidelines. V usage is TRBV12-3 or TRBV12-4 and J usage is TRBJ2-3; D is ambiguous. The origin of this receptor is a female donor with Graves disease. This material consisted of peripheral blood mononuclear cells (PBMCs), taken when the disease was refractory, from a patient treated with antithyroid drugs. CDR3 sequence (DNA): TGTGCCAGCAGGGTCACAGATACGCAGTATTTT. The encoded protein is CASRVTDTQYF.